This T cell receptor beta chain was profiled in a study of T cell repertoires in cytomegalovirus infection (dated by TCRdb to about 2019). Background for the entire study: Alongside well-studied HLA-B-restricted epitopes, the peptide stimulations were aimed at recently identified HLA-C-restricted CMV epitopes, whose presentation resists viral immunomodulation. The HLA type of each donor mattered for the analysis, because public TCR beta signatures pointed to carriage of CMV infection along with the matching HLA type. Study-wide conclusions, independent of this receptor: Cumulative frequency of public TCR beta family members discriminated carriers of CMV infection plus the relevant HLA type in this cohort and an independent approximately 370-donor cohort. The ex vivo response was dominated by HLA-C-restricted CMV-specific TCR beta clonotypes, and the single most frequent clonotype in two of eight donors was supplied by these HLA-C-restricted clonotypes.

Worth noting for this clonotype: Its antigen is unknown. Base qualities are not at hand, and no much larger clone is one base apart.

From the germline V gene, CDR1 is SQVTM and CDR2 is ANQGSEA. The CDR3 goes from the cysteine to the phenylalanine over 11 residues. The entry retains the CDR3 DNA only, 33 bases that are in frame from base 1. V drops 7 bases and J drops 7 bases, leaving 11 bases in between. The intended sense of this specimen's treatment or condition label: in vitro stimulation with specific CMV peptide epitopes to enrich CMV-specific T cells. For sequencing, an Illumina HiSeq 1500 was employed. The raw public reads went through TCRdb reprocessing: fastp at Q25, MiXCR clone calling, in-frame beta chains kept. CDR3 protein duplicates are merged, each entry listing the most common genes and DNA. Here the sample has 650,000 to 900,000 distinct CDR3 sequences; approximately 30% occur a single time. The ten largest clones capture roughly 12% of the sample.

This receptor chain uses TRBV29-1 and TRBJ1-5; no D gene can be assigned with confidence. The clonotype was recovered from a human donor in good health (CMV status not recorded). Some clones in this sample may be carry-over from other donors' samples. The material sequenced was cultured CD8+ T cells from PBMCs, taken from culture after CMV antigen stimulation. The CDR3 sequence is CSDGGPQPQHF. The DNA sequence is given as TGCAGCGACGGAGGCCCCCAGCCCCAGCATTTT.